Sequencing of this T cell receptor (beta chain) was carried out in a study of CD8 T cells in ankylosing spondylitis. Overall study findings and caveats: In the blood and synovial fluid of reactive arthritis, some motif variants had been previously reported. The study looked at matched synovial fluid samples from ankylosing spondylitis patients. Disease-linked clones were reported to be significantly enriched there. Those disease-linked clones were CD8+; they were also relatively rare in peripheral blood.

Trimming pared 0 bases from V and 4 bases from J, leaving 7 bases between. The CDR3 is made up of 12 amino acids. From germline, CDR1 is GTSNPN and CDR2 SVGIG (reference sequence). Quantitative molecular-barcoded 5'-RACE generated the TCR beta libraries. TCRdb analysed the 5' RACE reads with MiXCR anew, one entry per CDR3 protein. Of a few hundred thousand distinct CDR3 sequences listed, 20% are singletons. On this clonotype: The antigen remains undetermined.

Sequenced input: blood, either unsorted or a sorted T cell fraction (not recorded which). The chain couples TRBV30 to TRBJ2-7; no firm D call. The clonotype was recovered from a female donor with ankylosing spondylitis or in good health (not recorded which). CDR3 in DNA: TGTGCCTGGAGTGTAAACCTGTACGAGCAGTACTTC. The encoded protein is CAWSVNLYEQYF.